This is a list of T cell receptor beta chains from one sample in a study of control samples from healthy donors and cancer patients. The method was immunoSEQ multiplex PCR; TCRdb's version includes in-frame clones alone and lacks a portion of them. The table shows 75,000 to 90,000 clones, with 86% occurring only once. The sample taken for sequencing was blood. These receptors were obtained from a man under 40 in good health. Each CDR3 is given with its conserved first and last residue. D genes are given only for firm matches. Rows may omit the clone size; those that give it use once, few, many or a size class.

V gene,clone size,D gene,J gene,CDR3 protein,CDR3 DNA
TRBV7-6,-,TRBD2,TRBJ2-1,CASSPTTSGGNSYNEQFF,TGTGCCAGCAGCCCAACTACTAGCGGGGGGAACTCCTACAATGAGCAGTTCTTC
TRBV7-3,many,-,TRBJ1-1,CASSPMQGSEAFF,TGTGCCAGCAGTCCAATGCAGGGAAGTGAAGCTTTCTTT
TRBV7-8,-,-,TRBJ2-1,CASSPSTGLNEQFF,TGTGCCAGCAGCCCCTCGACAGGCCTGAATGAGCAGTTCTTC
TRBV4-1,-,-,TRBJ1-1,CASQRAIGETEAFF,TGCGCCTCCCAGAGGGCTATAGGTGAAACTGAAGCTTTCTTT
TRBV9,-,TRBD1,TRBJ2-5,CASNGQAQETQYF,TGTGCCAGCAACGGACAGGCCCAAGAGACCCAGTACTTC
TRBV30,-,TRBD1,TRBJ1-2,CAWSLQGAGGYTF,TGTGCCTGGAGTCTACAGGGGGCGGGTGGCTACACCTTC
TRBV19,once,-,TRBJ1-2,CASREGEYYGYTF,TGTGCCAGTAGAGAAGGGGAGTACTATGGCTACACCTTC
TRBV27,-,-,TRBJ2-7,CASRTSRGNAYEQYF,TGTGCCAGCCGGACCTCCAGGGGAAATGCCTACGAGCAGTACTTC
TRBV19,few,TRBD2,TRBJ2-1,CASSIPSSGPSYNEQFF,TGTGCCAGTAGTATCCCCTCTAGCGGTCCTTCCTACAATGAGCAGTTCTTC
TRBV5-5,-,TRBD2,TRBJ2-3,CASSLGLAGGRGDTQYF,TGTGCCAGCAGCTTGGGTCTAGCGGGGGGGCGAGGAGATACGCAGTATTTT
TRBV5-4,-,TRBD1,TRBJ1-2,CASSSGQLYGYTF,TGTGCCAGCAGCTCGGGACAGCTCTATGGCTACACCTTC
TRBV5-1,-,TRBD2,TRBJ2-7,CASSLNAGEAYEQYF,TGCGCCAGCAGCTTGAATGCGGGAGAAGCCTACGAGCAGTACTTC
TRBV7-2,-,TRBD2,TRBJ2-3,CASSFRAPSGARTDTQYF,TGTGCCAGCAGCTTTAGAGCACCTAGCGGGGCCAGGACAGATACGCAGTATTTT
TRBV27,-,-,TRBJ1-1,CASSLADSYTEAFF,TGTGCCAGCAGTTTAGCGGACTCGTACACTGAAGCTTTCTTT
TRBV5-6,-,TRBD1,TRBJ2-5,CASSRRDRSAAQYF,TGTGCCAGCAGCCGCCGGGACAGATCGGCGGCCCAGTACTTC
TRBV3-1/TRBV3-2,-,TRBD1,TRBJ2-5,CASSQATGGLKTQYF,TGTGCCAGCAGCCAAGCTACAGGGGGCCTGAAGACCCAGTACTTC
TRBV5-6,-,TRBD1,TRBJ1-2,CASSTGQGRNYGYTF,TGTGCCAGCAGCACCGGACAGGGGCGAAACTATGGCTACACCTTC
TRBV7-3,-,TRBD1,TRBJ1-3,CASSSPASDRLRSENTIYF,TGTGCCAGCAGCTCCCCAGCATCGGACAGGCTTAGATCCGAAAACACCATATATTTT
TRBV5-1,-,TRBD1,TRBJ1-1,CASSISGQKEAFF,TGCGCCAGCAGCATCTCGGGACAGAAAGAAGCTTTCTTT
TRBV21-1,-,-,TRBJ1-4,CASSNFGEVREKLFF,TGTGCCAGCAGCAACTTCGGGGAGGTCCGGGAAAAACTGTTTTTT
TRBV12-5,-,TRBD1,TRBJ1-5,CASGFGTGNQPQHF,TGTGCTAGTGGTTTTGGGACAGGGAATCAGCCCCAGCATTTT
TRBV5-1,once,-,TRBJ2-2,CASSSDTRGAGELFF,TGCGCCAGCAGCTCGGACACCCGGGGAGCCGGGGAGCTGTTTTTT
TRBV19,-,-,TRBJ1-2,CASSIESTRPVGYTF,TGTGCCAGTAGTATAGAATCGACGAGACCGGTCGGCTACACCTTC
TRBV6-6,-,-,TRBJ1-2,CASTVAQKYGYTF,TGTGCCAGCACGGTCGCACAGAAATATGGCTACACCTTC
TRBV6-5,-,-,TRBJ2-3,CASALSRPGPDTQYF,TGTGCCAGCGCCTTGTCCCGACCGGGGCCAGATACGCAGTATTTT
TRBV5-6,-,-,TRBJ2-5,CASSSRAPGETQYF,TGTGCCAGCAGCTCTAGGGCCCCTGGGGAGACCCAGTACTTC
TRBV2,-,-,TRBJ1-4,CASSESRGWEKLFF,TGTGCCAGCAGTGAAAGCAGGGGTTGGGAAAAACTGTTTTTT
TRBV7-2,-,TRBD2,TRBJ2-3,CASSAPGTSGGADTQYF,TGTGCCAGCAGCGCACCCGGGACTAGCGGGGGGGCGGATACGCAGTATTTT
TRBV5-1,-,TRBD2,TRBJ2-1,CASSFGGGTYNEQFF,TGCGCCAGCAGCTTCGGGGGAGGGACCTACAATGAGCAGTTCTTC
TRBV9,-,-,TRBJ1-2,CASSVEGIWSGYTF,TGTGCCAGCAGCGTAGAGGGAATCTGGTCTGGCTACACCTTC
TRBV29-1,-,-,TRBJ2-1,CSVEDHGKFMYEQFF,TGCAGCGTTGAAGATCATGGCAAGTTTATGTATGAGCAGTTCTTC
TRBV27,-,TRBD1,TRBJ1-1,CASSLDRATEAFF,TGTGCCAGCAGCCTGGACAGGGCCACTGAAGCTTTCTTT
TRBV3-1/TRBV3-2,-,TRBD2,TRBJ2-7,CASSRLAGPVSYEQYF,TGTGCCAGCAGCAGGCTAGCGGGGCCCGTCTCCTACGAGCAGTACTTC
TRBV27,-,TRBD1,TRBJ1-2,CASSFLGQARTLGYTF,TGTGCCAGCAGTTTCCTGGGACAGGCCAGGACCCTTGGCTACACCTTC
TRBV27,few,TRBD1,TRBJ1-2,CASSSTPGGLGYTF,TGTGCCAGCAGTTCCACCCCAGGGGGCCTTGGCTACACCTTC
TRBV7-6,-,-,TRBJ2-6,CASSQRDRLISGANVLTF,TGTGCCAGCAGCCAGCGGGACAGGCTAATCTCTGGGGCCAACGTCCTGACTTTC
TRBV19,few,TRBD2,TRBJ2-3,CASSILAGATDTQYF,TGTGCCAGTAGCATACTAGCGGGGGCCACAGATACGCAGTATTTT
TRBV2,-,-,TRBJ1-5,CASSDEGSNQPQHF,TGTGCCAGCAGTGATGAGGGCAGCAATCAGCCCCAGCATTTT
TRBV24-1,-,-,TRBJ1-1,CATSDLQAGEAFF,TGTGCCACCAGTGATTTGCAGGCAGGGGAGGCTTTCTTT
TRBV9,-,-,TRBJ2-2,CASSWMDSNTGELFF,TGTGCCAGCAGCTGGATGGACAGCAACACCGGGGAGCTGTTTTTT
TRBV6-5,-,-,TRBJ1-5,CASSRDGLGNQPQHF,TGTGCCAGCAGCCGTGACGGGTTGGGCAATCAGCCCCAGCATTTT
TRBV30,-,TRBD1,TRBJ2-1,CAQGAYNEQFF,TGTGCCCAGGGGGCGTACAATGAGCAGTTCTTC
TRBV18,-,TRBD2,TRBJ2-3,CASSPGLAGLDTQYF,TGTGCCAGCTCACCAGGGCTAGCGGGTTTAGATACGCAGTATTTT
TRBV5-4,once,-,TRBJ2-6,CASRDGLSGANVLTF,TGTGCCAGCCGGGACGGCCTCTCTGGGGCCAACGTCCTGACTTTC
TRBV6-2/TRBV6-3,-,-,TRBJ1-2,CASSLGSYGYTF,TGTGCCAGCAGTTTAGGGTCCTATGGCTACACCTTC
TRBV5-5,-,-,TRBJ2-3,CASSFGGAPDTQYF,TGTGCCAGCAGCTTTGGGGGGGCACCAGATACGCAGTATTTT
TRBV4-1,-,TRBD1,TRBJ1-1,CASSQVTGGVEAFF,TGCGCCAGCAGCCAAGTGACAGGGGGTGTTGAAGCTTTCTTT
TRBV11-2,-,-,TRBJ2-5,CASSPPFVGETQYF,TGTGCCAGCAGCCCCCCGTTCGTGGGCGAGACCCAGTACTTC
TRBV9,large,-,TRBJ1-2,CASSVVTDADGGYTF,TGTGCCAGCAGCGTAGTAACGGATGCGGACGGAGGCTACACCTTC
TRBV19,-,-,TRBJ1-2,CASSRPPDIRGYTF,TGTGCCAGTAGTCGGCCCCCGGACATAAGGGGCTACACCTTC
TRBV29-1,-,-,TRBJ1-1,CSVLSMNTEAFF,TGCAGCGTTCTGTCCATGAACACTGAAGCTTTCTTT
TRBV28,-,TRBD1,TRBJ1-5,CASSPTGVYNQPQHF,TGTGCCAGCAGCCCCACAGGGGTTTACAATCAGCCCCAGCATTTT
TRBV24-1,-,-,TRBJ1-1,CATSLGGEAFF,TGTGCCACCAGCCTAGGGGGTGAAGCTTTCTTT
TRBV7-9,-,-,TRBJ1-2,CASGTGYGYTF,TGTGCCAGCGGGACCGGCTATGGCTACACCTTC
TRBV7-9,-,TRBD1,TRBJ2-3,CASSVTGGRNTQYF,TGTGCCAGCAGCGTGACAGGGGGGCGAAATACGCAGTATTTT
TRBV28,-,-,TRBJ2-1,CASSFHSGNNEQFF,TGTGCCAGCAGTTTCCATAGCGGAAACAATGAGCAGTTCTTC
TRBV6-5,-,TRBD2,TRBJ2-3,CASRPGLAGTDTQYF,TGTGCCAGCAGACCGGGACTAGCAGGCACAGATACGCAGTATTTT